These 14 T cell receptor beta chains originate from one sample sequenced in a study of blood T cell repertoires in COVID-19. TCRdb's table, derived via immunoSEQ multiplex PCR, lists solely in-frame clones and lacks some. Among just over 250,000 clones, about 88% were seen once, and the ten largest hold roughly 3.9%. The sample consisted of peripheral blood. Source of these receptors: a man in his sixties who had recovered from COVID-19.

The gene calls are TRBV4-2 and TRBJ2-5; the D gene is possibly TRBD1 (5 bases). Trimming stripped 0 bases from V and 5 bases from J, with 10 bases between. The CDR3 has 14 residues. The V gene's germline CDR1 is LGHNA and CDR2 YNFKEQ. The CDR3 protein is CASSQDRALETQYF. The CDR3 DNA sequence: TGTGCCAGCAGCCAAGACAGGGCGCTGGAGACCCAGTACTTC.

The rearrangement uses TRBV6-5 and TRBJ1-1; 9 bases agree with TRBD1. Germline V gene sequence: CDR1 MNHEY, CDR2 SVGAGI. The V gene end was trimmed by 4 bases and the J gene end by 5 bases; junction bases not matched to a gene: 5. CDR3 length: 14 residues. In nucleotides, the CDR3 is TGTGCCAGCAGTTCCCCACAGGGGGCGACTGAAGCTTTCTTT. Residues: CASSSPQGATEAFF.

The CDR3 nucleotides are TGTGCCACCCAGGGAATCATGAACACTGAAGCTTTCTTT. Translated, it gives CATQGIMNTEAFF. This chain connects TRBV27 to TRBJ1-1, with D maybe TRBD1 (5 bases). Germline lookup yields CDR1 MNHEY and CDR2 SMNVEV (reference sequence). This CDR3 region has 13 residues. V gave up 10 bases and J gave up 0 bases, with 12 bases separating them.

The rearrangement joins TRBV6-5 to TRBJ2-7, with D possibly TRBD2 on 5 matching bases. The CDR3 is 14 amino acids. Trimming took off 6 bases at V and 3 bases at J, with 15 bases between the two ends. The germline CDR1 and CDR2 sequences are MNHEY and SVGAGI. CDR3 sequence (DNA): TGTGCCAGCAGCCCGCCGGGGTCGCGCTACGAGCAGTACTTC. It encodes CASSPPGSRYEQYF.

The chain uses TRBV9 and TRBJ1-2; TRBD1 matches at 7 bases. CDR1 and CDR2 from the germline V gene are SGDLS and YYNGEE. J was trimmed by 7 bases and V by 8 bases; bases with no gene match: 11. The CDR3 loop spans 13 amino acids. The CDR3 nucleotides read TGTGCCAGTGGCCGGACAGGAGAGTTTGGCTACACCTTC. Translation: CASGRTGEFGYTF.

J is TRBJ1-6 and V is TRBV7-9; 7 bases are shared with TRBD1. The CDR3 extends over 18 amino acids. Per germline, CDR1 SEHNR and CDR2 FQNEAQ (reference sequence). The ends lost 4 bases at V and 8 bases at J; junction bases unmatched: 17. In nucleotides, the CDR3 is TGTGCCAGCAGCTCTCCAGTTCCCCCCAGGGGGTTCGATTCACCCCTCCACTTT. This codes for CASSSPVPPRGFDSPLHF.

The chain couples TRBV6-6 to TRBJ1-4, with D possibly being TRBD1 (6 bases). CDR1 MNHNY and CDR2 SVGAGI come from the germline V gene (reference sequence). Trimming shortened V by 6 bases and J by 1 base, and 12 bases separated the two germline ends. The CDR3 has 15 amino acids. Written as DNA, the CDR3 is TGTGCCAGCAGGCCATACAGGGAAACTAATGAAAAACTGTTTTTT. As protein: CASRPYRETNEKLFF.

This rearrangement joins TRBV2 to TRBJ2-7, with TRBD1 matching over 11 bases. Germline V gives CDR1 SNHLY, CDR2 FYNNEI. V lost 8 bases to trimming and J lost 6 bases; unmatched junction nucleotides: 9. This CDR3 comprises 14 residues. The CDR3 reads CASATDRGLGEQYF. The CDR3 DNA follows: TGTGCCAGCGCTACGGACAGGGGGCTAGGCGAGCAGTACTTC.

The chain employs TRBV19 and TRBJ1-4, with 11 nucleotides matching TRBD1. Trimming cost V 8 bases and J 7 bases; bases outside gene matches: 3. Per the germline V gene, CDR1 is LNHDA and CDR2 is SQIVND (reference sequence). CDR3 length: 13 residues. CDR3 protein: CASGQGASEKLFF. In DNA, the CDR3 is TGTGCCAGTGGACAGGGGGCAAGTGAAAAACTGTTTTTT.

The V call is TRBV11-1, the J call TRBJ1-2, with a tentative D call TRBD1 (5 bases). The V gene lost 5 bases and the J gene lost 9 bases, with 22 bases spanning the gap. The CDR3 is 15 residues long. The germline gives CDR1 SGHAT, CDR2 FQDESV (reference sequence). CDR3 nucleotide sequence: TGTGCCAGCAGCCGGGGGAGGGCAGGAGGCTTCAGCTACACCTTC. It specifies CASSRGRAGGFSYTF.

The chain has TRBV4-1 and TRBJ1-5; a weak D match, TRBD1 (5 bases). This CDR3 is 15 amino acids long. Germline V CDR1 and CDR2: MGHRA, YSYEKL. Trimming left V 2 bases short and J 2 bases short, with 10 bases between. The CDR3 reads CASSQQGWGNQPQHF. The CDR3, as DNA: TGCGCCAGCAGCCAACAGGGTTGGGGCAATCAGCCCCAGCATTTT.

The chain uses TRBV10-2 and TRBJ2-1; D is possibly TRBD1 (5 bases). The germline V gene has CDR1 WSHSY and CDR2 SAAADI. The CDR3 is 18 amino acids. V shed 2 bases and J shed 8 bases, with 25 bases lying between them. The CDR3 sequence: CASSEQGEQERWNHEQFF. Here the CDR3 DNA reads TGCGCCAGCAGTGAGCAAGGGGAACAGGAGAGGTGGAATCATGAGCAGTTCTTC.

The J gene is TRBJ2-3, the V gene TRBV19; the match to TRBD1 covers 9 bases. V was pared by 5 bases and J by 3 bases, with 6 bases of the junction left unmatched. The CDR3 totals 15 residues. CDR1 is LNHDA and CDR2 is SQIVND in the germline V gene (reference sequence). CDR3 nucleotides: TGTGCCAGTAGTCTAGGACAGGGGTCGACAGATACGCAGTATTTT. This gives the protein CASSLGQGSTDTQYF.

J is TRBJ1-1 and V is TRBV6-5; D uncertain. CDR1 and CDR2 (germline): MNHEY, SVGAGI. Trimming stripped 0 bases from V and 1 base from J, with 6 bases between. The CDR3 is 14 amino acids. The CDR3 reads CASSYSYTNTEAFF. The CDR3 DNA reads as TGTGCCAGCAGTTACTCTTACACGAACACTGAAGCTTTCTTT.